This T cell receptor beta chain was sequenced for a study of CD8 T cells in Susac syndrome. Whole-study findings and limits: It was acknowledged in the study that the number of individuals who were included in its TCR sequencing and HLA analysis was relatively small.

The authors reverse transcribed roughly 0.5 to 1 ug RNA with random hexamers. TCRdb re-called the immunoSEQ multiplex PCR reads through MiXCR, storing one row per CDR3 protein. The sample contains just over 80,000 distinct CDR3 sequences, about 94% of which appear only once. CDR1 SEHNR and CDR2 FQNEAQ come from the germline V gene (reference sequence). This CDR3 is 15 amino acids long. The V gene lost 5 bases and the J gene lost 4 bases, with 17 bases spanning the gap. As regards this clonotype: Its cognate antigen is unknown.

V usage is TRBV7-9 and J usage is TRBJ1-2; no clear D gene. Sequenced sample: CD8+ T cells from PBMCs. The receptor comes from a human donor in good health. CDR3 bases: TGTGCCAGCAGCGAACGGACCCCTGCAACCTATGGCTACACCTTC. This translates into CASSERTPATYGYTF.